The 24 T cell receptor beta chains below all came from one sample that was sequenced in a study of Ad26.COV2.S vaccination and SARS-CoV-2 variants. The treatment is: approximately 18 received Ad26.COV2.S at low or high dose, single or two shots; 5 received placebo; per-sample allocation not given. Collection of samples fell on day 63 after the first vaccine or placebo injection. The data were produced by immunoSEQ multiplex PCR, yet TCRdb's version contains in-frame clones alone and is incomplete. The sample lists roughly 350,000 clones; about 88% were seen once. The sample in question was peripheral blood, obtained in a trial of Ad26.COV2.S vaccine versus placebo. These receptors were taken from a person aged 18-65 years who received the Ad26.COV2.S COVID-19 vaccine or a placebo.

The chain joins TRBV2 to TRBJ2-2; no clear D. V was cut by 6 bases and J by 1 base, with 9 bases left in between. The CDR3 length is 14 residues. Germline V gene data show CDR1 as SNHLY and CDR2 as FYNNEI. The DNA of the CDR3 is TGTGCCAGCAGGGGTAAGGAGAACACCGGGGAGCTGTTTTTT. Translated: CASRGKENTGELFF.

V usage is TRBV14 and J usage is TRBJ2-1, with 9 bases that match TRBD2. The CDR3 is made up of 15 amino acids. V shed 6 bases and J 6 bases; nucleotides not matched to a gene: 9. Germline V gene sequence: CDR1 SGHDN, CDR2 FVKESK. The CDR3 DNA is TGTGCCAGCAGACCGGGACTAGCAAGGGGCAATGAGCAGTTCTTC. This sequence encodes CASRPGLARGNEQFF.

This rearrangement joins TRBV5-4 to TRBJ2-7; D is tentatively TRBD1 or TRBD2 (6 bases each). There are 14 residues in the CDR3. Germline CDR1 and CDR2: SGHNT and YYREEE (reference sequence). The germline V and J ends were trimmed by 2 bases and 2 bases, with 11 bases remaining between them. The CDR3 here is CASSFWGATYEQYF. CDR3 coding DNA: TGTGCCAGCAGCTTCTGGGGGGCGACCTACGAGCAGTACTTC.

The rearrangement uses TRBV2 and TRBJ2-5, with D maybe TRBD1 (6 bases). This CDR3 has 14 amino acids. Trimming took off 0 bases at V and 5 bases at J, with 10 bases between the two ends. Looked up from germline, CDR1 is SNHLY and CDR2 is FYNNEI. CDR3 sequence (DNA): TGTGCCAGCAGTGAAGCGGCAGGGGCGGAGACCCAGTACTTC. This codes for CASSEAAGAETQYF.

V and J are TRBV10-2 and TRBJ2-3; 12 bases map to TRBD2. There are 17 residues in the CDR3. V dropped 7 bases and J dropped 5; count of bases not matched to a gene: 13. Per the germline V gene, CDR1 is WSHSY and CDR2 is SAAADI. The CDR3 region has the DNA TGCGCCAGCACCCGAGGTGCTAGCGGGGGGGATGAAGATACGCAGTATTTT. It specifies CASTRGASGGDEDTQYF.

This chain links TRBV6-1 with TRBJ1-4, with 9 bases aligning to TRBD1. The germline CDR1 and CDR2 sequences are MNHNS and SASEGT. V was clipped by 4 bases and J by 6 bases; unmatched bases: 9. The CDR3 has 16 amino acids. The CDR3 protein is CASSGRQGELDEKLFF. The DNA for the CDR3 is TGTGCCAGCAGTGGAAGACAGGGGGAGTTAGATGAAAAACTGTTTTTT.

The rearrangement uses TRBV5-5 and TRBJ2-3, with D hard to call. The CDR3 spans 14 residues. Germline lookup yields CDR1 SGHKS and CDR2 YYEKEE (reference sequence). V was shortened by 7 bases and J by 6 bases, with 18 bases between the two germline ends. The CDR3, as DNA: TGTGCCAGCGCACGTGGCACCGAGGTTGATACGCAGTATTTT. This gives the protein CASARGTEVDTQYF.

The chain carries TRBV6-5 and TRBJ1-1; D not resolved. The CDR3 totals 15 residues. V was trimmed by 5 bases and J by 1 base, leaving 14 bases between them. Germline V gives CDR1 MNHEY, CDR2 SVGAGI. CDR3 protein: CASSTRRRENTEAFF. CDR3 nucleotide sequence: TGTGCCAGCAGTACCCGACGGAGGGAGAACACTGAAGCTTTCTTT.

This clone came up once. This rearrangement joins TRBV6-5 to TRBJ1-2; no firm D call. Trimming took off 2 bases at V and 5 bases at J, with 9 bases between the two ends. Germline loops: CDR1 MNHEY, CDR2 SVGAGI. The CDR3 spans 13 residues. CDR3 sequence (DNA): TGTGCCAGCAGTTACGCGACCGCGTATGGCTACACCTTC. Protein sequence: CASSYATAYGYTF.

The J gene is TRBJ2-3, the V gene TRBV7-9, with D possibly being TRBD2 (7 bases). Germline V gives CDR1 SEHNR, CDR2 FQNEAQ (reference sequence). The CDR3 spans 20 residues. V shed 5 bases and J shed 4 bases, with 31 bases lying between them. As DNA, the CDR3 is TGTGCCAGCAGCAATACAGGGTTATGGGTTAAACGGGAGGATTCAGATACGCAGTATTTT. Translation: CASSNTGLWVKREDSDTQYF.

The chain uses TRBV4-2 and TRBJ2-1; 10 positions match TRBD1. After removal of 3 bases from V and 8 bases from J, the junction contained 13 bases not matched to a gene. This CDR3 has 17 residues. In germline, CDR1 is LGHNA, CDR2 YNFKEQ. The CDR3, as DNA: TGTGCCAGCAGCCAGGAACCTGACAGGGGGCGATTATATGAGCAGTTCTTC. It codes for CASSQEPDRGRLYEQFF.

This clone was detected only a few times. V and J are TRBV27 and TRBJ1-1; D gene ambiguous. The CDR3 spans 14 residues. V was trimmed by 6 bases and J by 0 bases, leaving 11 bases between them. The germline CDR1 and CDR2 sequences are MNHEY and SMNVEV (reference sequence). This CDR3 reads CASRAPYLNTEAFF. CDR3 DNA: TGTGCCAGCAGGGCTCCCTATCTGAACACTGAAGCTTTCTTT.

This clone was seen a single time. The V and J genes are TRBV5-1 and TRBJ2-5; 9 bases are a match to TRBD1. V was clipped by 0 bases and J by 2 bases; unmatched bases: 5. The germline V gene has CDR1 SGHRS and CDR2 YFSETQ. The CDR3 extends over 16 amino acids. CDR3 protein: CASSLEVGQGQETQYF. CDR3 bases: TGCGCCAGCAGCTTGGAAGTAGGACAGGGGCAAGAGACCCAGTACTTC.

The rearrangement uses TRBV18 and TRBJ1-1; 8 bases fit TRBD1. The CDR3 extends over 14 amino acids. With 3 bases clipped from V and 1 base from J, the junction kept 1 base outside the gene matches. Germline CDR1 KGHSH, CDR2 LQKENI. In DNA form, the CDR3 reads TGTGCCAGCTCACCTGGGACAGGGAACACTGAAGCTTTCTTT. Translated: CASSPGTGNTEAFF.

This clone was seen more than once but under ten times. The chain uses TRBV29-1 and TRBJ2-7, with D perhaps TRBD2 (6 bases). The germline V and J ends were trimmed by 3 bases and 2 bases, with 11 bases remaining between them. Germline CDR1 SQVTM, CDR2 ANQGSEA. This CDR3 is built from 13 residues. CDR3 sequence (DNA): TGCAGCGTTGAGCGGGACGATACCTACGAGCAGTACTTC. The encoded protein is CSVERDDTYEQYF.

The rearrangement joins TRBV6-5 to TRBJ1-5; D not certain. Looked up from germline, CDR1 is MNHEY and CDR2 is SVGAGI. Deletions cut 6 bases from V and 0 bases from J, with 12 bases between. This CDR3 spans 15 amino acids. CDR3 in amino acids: CASRPDGNSNQPQHF. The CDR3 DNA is TGTGCCAGCAGACCGGACGGGAATAGCAATCAGCCCCAGCATTTT.

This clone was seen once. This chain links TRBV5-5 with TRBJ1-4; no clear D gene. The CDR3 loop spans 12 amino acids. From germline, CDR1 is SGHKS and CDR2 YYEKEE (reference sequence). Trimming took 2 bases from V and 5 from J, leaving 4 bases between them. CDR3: CASSFGNEKLFF. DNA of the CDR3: TGTGCCAGCAGCTTCGGGAATGAAAAACTGTTTTTT.

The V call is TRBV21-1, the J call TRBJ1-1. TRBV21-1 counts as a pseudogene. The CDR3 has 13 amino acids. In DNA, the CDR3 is TGTGCCAGCAGCAAAACCCCGAACACTGAAGCTTTCTTT. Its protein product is CASSKTPNTEAFF.

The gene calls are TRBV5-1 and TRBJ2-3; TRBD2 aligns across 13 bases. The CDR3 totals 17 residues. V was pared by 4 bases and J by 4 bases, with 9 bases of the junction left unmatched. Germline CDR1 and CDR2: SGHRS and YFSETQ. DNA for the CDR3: TGCGCCAGCAGCCTTGGACTAGCGGGAGCTAGGTCAGATACGCAGTATTTT. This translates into CASSLGLAGARSDTQYF.

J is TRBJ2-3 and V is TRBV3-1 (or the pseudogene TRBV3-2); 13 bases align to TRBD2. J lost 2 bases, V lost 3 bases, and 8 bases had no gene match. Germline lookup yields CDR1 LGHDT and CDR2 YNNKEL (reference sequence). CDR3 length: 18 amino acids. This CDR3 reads CASSHGTSGVAPTDTQYF. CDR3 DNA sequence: TGTGCCAGCAGCCACGGGACTAGCGGGGTGGCCCCCACAGATACGCAGTATTTT.

This CDR3 is CASIKQGVLGEKLFF. The CDR3 DNA follows: TGTGCCAGCATAAAGCAAGGAGTCTTAGGAGAAAAACTGTTTTTT. The chain uses TRBV2 and TRBJ1-4; D is uncertain. The length of the CDR3 is 15 residues. CDR1 and CDR2 (germline): SNHLY, FYNNEI. V was shortened by 7 bases and J by 8 bases, with 20 bases between the two germline ends.

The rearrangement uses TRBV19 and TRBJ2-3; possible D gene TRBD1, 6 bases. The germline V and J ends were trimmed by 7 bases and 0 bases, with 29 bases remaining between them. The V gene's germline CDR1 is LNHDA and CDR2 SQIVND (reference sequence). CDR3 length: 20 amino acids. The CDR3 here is CASTAAEWGQGISSTDTQYF. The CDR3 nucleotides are TGTGCCAGTACCGCGGCCGAATGGGGGCAGGGGATCTCTAGCACAGATACGCAGTATTTT.

For the CDR3, the DNA is TGTGCCAGCAGTCCCGGGATGGGGGGGACCCAGTACTTC. As protein: CASSPGMGGTQYF. The chain carries TRBV12-3 or TRBV12-4 and TRBJ2-5; a weak D match, TRBD2 (6 bases). V lost 5 bases and J lost 7, with 14 bases in between. CDR3 size: 13 residues.

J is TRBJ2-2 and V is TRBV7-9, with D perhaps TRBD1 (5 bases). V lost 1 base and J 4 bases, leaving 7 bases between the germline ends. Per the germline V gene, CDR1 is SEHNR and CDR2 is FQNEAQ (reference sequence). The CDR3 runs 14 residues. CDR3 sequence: CASSLEGFTGELFF. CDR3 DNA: TGTGCCAGCAGCTTAGAGGGGTTCACCGGGGAGCTGTTTTTT.